The 24 T cell receptor beta chains listed next were all sequenced from one sample in a study of T cells after yellow fever vaccination. In TCRdb, the 5' RACE reads were re-called with MiXCR into one record per CDR3 protein. Found here are some 300,000 distinct CDR3 sequences, about 8.3% of them singletons; the top ten hold around 17%. The sample was PBMCs, taken about 49 days after the first yellow fever vaccination. These receptors were taken from a man aged 18 to 35 who received the YFV17D yellow fever vaccine.

A few counts support this clonotype. This chain joins TRBV18 and TRBJ2-7, with 9 nucleotides matching TRBD2. V shed 0 bases, J shed 6 bases, and the junction held 9 bases outside the gene matches. The CDR3 totals 16 residues. Per germline, CDR1 KGHSH and CDR2 LQKENI. The CDR3 loop reads CASSPPSSGDGREQYF. CDR3 in DNA: TGTGCCAGCTCACCACCTTCTAGCGGGGATGGACGCGAGCAGTACTTC.

This clonotype was observed many times. The chain recombines TRBV12-3 or TRBV12-4 with TRBJ2-1; D not certain. The CDR3 consists of 14 residues. V lost 6 bases, J lost 3 bases, and 12 bases lay in between. The DNA of the CDR3 is TGTGCCAGCAGCTACATTTCGGGCTACAATGAGCAGTTCTTC. As protein: CASSYISGYNEQFF.

This clonotype was found many times. The rearrangement uses TRBV10-3 and TRBJ2-5, with D maybe TRBD1 (5 bases). CDR3 size: 14 residues. In germline, CDR1 is ENHRY, CDR2 SYGVKD. V shed 3 bases and J shed 0 bases, with 8 bases lying between them. CDR3 region: CAISDRVYQETQYF. For the CDR3, the DNA is TGTGCCATCAGTGACAGGGTGTACCAAGAGACCCAGTACTTC.

The rearrangement uses TRBV9 and TRBJ1-1; 7 nucleotides align to TRBD1. CDR1 and CDR2 from the germline V gene are SGDLS and YYNGEE. V gave up 0 bases and J gave up 0 bases; unmatched junction bases: 2. The CDR3 sequence is 15 residues long. The CDR3 spells CASSVGGQVNTEAFF. Here the CDR3 DNA reads TGTGCCAGCAGCGTAGGAGGACAGGTGAACACTGAAGCTTTCTTT.

This clonotype was counted at least ten times. The chain joins TRBV20-1 to TRBJ1-2, with D possibly TRBD1 on 5 matching bases. The CDR3 totals 13 residues. In germline, CDR1 is DFQATT, CDR2 SNEGSKA (reference sequence). V lost 0 bases and J 7 bases, leaving 12 bases between the germline ends. CDR3 sequence reads: CSARDDIRAGYTF. Written as DNA, the CDR3 is TGCAGTGCTAGAGATGATATCAGGGCTGGCTACACCTTC.

This clonotype appeared many times. This chain's CDR3 is CASSLGPGPYEQYV. CDR3 coding DNA: TGTGCCAGCAGCTTAGGTCCGGGGCCCTACGAGCAGTACGTC. The chain uses TRBV7-2 and TRBJ2-7; either TRBD1 or TRBD2 may fit D (5 bases each). V shed 1 base and J shed 2 bases, with 9 bases lying between them. The CDR3 has 14 residues. Germline V gene sequence: CDR1 SGHTA, CDR2 FQGNSA.

This clonotype turned up a few times. The J gene is TRBJ2-7, the V gene TRBV6-5; D gene ambiguous. Germline V gives CDR1 MNHEY, CDR2 SVGAGI. Trimming left V 0 bases short and J 3 bases short, with 12 bases between. The CDR3 totals 15 residues. The CDR3: CASSYSHRTYYEQYF. CDR3 in DNA: TGTGCCAGCAGTTACTCCCACAGAACCTACTACGAGCAGTACTTC.

This clonotype occurred a few times. The V call is TRBV7-3, the J call TRBJ2-1; D may be TRBD2 (6 bases). Trimming took 2 bases from V and 1 from J, leaving 12 bases between them. The CDR3 has 16 amino acids. Germline V lookup: CDR1 SGHTA, CDR2 FQGTGA. The CDR3 DNA reads as TGTGCCAGCAGCTTAGGGGACGGGGGTTCCTACAATGAGCAGTTCTTC. This translates into CASSLGDGGSYNEQFF. The variable domain in full, completed from reference TRBV7-3 and TRBJ2-1, reads GAGVSQTPSNKVTEKGKYVELRCDPISGHTALYWYRQSLGQGPEFLIYFQGTGAADDSGLPNDRFFAVRPEGSVSTLKIQRTERGDSAVYLCASSLGDGGSYNEQFFGPGTRLTVL.

There are many counts of this clonotype. The V gene is TRBV16, the J gene TRBJ1-5; 8 bases are shared with TRBD1. Germline V gives CDR1 KGHSY, CDR2 FQNENV. Germline trimming cut 5 bases from V and 2 bases from J; bases unmatched to any gene: 5. The CDR3 has 15 residues. The CDR3 spells CASSIGQGGNQPQHF. The DNA for the CDR3 is TGTGCCAGCAGCATAGGACAGGGAGGCAATCAGCCCCAGCATTTT.

Note on this clonotype: A much larger clone sits a single nucleotide away, making a read error possible. Since the CDR3 does not end with the conserved phenylalanine or tryptophan, this likely comes from a read error. The J gene is TRBJ2-4, the V gene TRBV7-2; 7 bases map to TRBD2. Germline V CDR1 and CDR2: SGHTA, FQGNSA. J lost 1 base, V lost 2 bases, and 5 bases had no gene match. CDR3 length: 16 residues. The CDR3 DNA reads as TGTGCCAGCAGCTTATGGGGGGGGTCGGCCAAAAACATTCAGTACTAC. Encoded protein: CASSLWGGSAKNIQYY.

This clonotype was seen only a few times. V usage is TRBV4-1 and J usage is TRBJ2-2; D is unresolved. This CDR3 spans 15 amino acids. Trimming shortened V by 4 bases and J by 7 bases, and 16 bases separated the two germline ends. Germline V lookup: CDR1 MGHRA, CDR2 YSYEKL. The CDR3 DNA reads as TGCGCCAGCAGCCGAGGAATCGGAGAAGGCGGGGAGCTGTTTTTT. Protein sequence: CASSRGIGEGGELFF.

The chain uses TRBV6-1 and TRBJ2-1, with TRBD2 matching over 13 bases. This CDR3 has 18 amino acids. Per germline, CDR1 MNHNS and CDR2 SASEGT. Trimming at V came to 6 bases and at J to 2 bases, leaving 10 bases not matched to a gene. The CDR3 DNA sequence: TGTGCCAGCAGCCTTCTGACTAGCGGGGGGCTTACCTACAATGAGCAGTTCTTC. It encodes CASSLLTSGGLTYNEQFF.

The chain is built from TRBV5-1 and TRBJ1-2; 8 positions match TRBD1. The CDR3 has 16 amino acids. Germline V gene sequence: CDR1 SGHRS, CDR2 YFSETQ. V lost 0 bases, J lost 7 bases, and 11 bases stayed unmatched. CDR3 DNA sequence: TGCGCCAGCAGCTTGGCCCATCTCCAGGGGGCGCTTGGCTACACCTTC. It yields the protein CASSLAHLQGALGYTF. Filled out from reference TRBV5-1 and TRBJ1-2, the complete variable domain reads KAGVTQTPRYLIKTRGQQVTLSCSPISGHRSVSWYQQTPGQGLQFLFEYFSETQRNKGNFPGRFSGRQFSNSRSEMNVSTLELGDSALYLCASSLAHLQGALGYTFGSGTRLTVV.

This rearrangement joins TRBV5-1 to TRBJ2-1, with TRBD1 as a possible D gene (5 bases). Germline CDR1 is SGHRS and CDR2 is YFSETQ. This CDR3 region has 15 residues. Trimming stripped 2 bases from V and 5 bases from J, with 14 bases between. This CDR3 is CASSFQGGLHNEQFF. The CDR3 DNA reads TGCGCCAGCAGCTTCCAGGGTGGGCTTCACAATGAGCAGTTCTTC.

This clonotype has ten or more counts. The gene calls are TRBV5-1 and TRBJ2-3; 12 nucleotides match TRBD2. The ends lost 0 bases at V and 7 bases at J; junction bases unmatched: 9. CDR3 length: 17 residues. CDR1 is SGHRS and CDR2 is YFSETQ in the germline V gene. CDR3 sequence: CASSLETSGGPGHTQYF. The CDR3 coding sequence is TGCGCCAGCAGCTTGGAGACTAGCGGGGGCCCGGGGCATACGCAGTATTTT.

In its sample, this clonotype was seen many times. The rearrangement joins TRBV12-3 or TRBV12-4 to TRBJ1-1; D unresolved. CDR3 length: 13 residues. V was shortened by 5 bases and J by 2 bases, with 9 bases between the two germline ends. Here the CDR3 reads CASSPRRNTEAFF. CDR3 bases: TGTGCCAGCAGTCCACGCCGAAACACTGAAGCTTTCTTT.

The gene calls are TRBV7-9 and TRBJ2-5; D is tentatively TRBD1 or TRBD2 (6 bases each). Trimming took 1 base from V and 6 from J, leaving 12 bases between them. Germline CDR1 is SEHNR and CDR2 is FQNEAQ (reference sequence). CDR3 length: 14 residues. For the CDR3, the DNA is TGTGCCAGCAGCTTAGGTCCGGGGGCGAAGACCCAGTACTTC. Its translation is CASSLGPGAKTQYF. Using reference TRBV7-9 and TRBJ2-5 for the parts outside the CDR3, the full variable domain is DTGVSQNPRHKITKRGQNVTFRCDPISEHNRLYWYRQTLGQGPEFLTYFQNEAQLEKSRLLSDRFSAERPKGSFSTLEIQRTEQGDSAMYLCASSLGPGAKTQYFGPGTRLLVL.

This clonotype occurred a few times. This chain joins TRBV7-3 and TRBJ1-1, with unresolved D. Germline CDR1 and CDR2: SGHTA and FQGTGA. The CDR3 loop spans 13 amino acids. Trimming stripped 3 bases from V and 4 bases from J, with 9 bases between. The CDR3 protein is CASSFGPLTEAFF. The CDR3 DNA reads TGTGCCAGCAGCTTCGGACCTCTCACTGAAGCTTTCTTT.

This chain connects TRBV4-3 to TRBJ1-1; D gene unclear. V lost 0 bases and J 5 bases, leaving 13 bases between the germline ends. CDR3 size: 15 residues. The germline V gene encodes CDR1 LGHNA and CDR2 YSLEER. The CDR3 DNA sequence: TGCGCCAGCAGCCAAGATTTTAGTCGAGGAACTGAAGCTTTCTTT. Its protein is CASSQDFSRGTEAFF.

This clonotype came up a few times. V gene TRBV6-1 combines with J gene TRBJ2-4; unclear D gene. This CDR3 region has 17 residues. Germline CDR1 is MNHNS and CDR2 is SASEGT. V lost 7 bases to trimming and J lost 0 bases, with 19 bases between them. In DNA form, the CDR3 reads TGTGCCAGCAACCTAAGCCCACTCCCACTAGCCAAAAACATTCAGTACTTC. Translated: CASNLSPLPLAKNIQYF.

There are a few counts of this clonotype. The chain links TRBV9 to TRBJ2-2; D is ambiguous. The germline CDR1 and CDR2 sequences are SGDLS and YYNGEE. CDR3 length equals 12 residues. Trimming removed 1 base from V and 6 bases from J, with 4 bases in between. Here the CDR3 reads CASSVIPGELFF. CDR3 nucleotide sequence: TGTGCCAGCAGCGTAATTCCCGGGGAGCTGTTTTTT.

This clonotype was found a few times. The chain uses TRBV5-1 and TRBJ2-1, with D perhaps assigned TRBD1 or TRBD2 (5 bases each). The CDR3 contains 14 residues. With 4 bases removed from V and 10 bases from J, the gap between germline ends came to 18 bases. CDR1 and CDR2 from the germline V gene are SGHRS and YFSETQ. As DNA, the CDR3 is TGCGCCAGCAGCAGGGACGTCCTGGAAGCGGAGCAGTTCTTC. This translates into CASSRDVLEAEQFF.

The J gene is TRBJ2-1, the V gene TRBV6-5, with D possibly matching TRBD2 (5 bases). Germline V gene data show CDR1 as MNHEY and CDR2 as SVGAGI. With 2 bases removed from V and 1 base from J, the gap between germline ends came to 12 bases. The CDR3 has 16 amino acids. The CDR3 spells CASSYLGVMSYNEQFF. The DNA of the CDR3 is TGTGCCAGCAGTTACCTCGGGGTCATGTCCTACAATGAGCAGTTCTTC.

This clonotype has only a few counts. The chain has TRBV7-6 and TRBJ2-7, with D perhaps matching TRBD2 (5 bases). There are 15 residues in the CDR3. The germline V gene encodes CDR1 SGHVS and CDR2 FNYEAQ. Trimming shortened V by 1 base and J by 2 bases, and 12 bases separated the two germline ends. DNA of the CDR3: TGTGCCAGCAGCTTAGGGCGAGGGCCCACCTACGAGCAGTACGTC. Its translation is CASSLGRGPTYEQYV.